This passage covers 31 T cell receptor beta chains from one sample sequenced in a study of blood T cell repertoires in COVID-19. TCRdb's table, derived via immunoSEQ multiplex PCR, lists solely in-frame clones and lacks some. This sample yields some 80,000 clones, of which approximately 86% are seen a single time; about a sixth belongs to the top ten. Sample: peripheral blood. The receptor source for this set is a human donor in a cohort sampled during active COVID-19.

The chain couples TRBV7-8 to TRBJ1-4; the match to TRBD1 covers 9 bases. Trimming removed 5 bases from V and 5 bases from J; junction bases left unmatched: 9. The CDR3 has 16 amino acids. Germline CDR1 reads SGHVS; CDR2 reads FQNEAQ. This CDR3 is CASSPGQGRGNEKLFF. Here the CDR3 DNA reads TGTGCCAGCAGCCCGGGACAGGGTAGGGGGAATGAAAAACTGTTTTTT.

The J gene is TRBJ2-5, the V gene TRBV4-1; 7 positions agree with TRBD2. Trimming at V came to 1 base and at J to 1 base, leaving 15 bases not matched to a gene. From germline, CDR1 is MGHRA and CDR2 YSYEKL. This CDR3 comprises 19 residues. The CDR3 nucleotides read TGCGCCAGCAGCCAAGTTTGGACGGTCGGTGGCGGGGGCCAAGAGACCCAGTACTTC. Protein product: CASSQVWTVGGGGQETQYF.

In regard to this clone: A junction end diverges from the germline sequence, so it may reflect a read error. This same CDR3 is encoded by further DNA sequences in the sample. The chain carries TRBV6-5 and TRBJ1-2; possible D gene TRBD1, 5 bases. CDR3 length: 15 residues. Per germline, CDR1 MNHEY and CDR2 SVGAGI. CDR3 in amino acids: CASSPRRGLSYGYTF. The CDR3 DNA reads as TGTGCCAGCAGCCCGAGGAGGGGACTGTCGTATGGCTACACCTTT.

This clone has a single count. J is TRBJ2-2 and V is TRBV5-1, with 7 bases lining up with TRBD1. After removal of 3 bases from V and 0 bases from J, the junction contained 2 bases not matched to a gene. This CDR3 is built from 15 residues. The germline gives CDR1 SGHRS, CDR2 YFSETQ. The DNA of the CDR3 is TGCGCCAGCAGCTATACAGGGGCGAACACCGGGGAGCTGTTTTTT. As protein: CASSYTGANTGELFF.

V and J are TRBV10-1 and TRBJ2-5; maybe TRBD1 (6 bases). Trimming left V 0 bases short and J 2 bases short, with 16 bases between. The CDR3 totals 17 residues. The germline CDR1 and CDR2 sequences are WNHNN and SYGVQD (reference sequence). The CDR3 DNA reads as TGCGCCAGCAGTGAGTCGATCGCAGGGGCGACACAAGAGACCCAGTACTTC. It is translated as CASSESIAGATQETQYF.

J is TRBJ2-2 and V is TRBV4-1, with 8 bases identical to TRBD2. Unmatched junction bases numbered 4, after V lost 0 bases and J lost 7 bases. This CDR3 has 15 residues. The germline V gene has CDR1 MGHRA and CDR2 YSYEKL. The CDR3 spells CASSQEGTSSGELFF. CDR3 coding DNA: TGCGCCAGCAGCCAAGAAGGGACTAGTAGCGGGGAGCTGTTTTTT.

The rearrangement uses TRBV11-3 and TRBJ2-7, with D perhaps matching TRBD1 (6 bases). Germline CDR1 reads SGHNT; CDR2 reads YENEEA. The ends were cut back, 4 bases at V and 6 bases at J, with 13 bases in the middle. This CDR3 has 13 amino acids. The chain's CDR3 is CASSYTGIGEQYF. CDR3 sequence (DNA): TGTGCCAGCAGCTACACAGGGATCGGCGAGCAGTACTTC.

CDR3: CASSHSPGQGHYGYTF. As DNA, the CDR3 is TGTGCCAGCAGCCACTCTCCGGGACAGGGTCACTATGGCTACACCTTC. V usage is TRBV3-1 (or the pseudogene TRBV3-2) and J usage is TRBJ1-2; TRBD1 matches at 9 bases. CDR1 and CDR2 (germline): LGHDT, YNNKEL (reference sequence). CDR3 length: 16 amino acids. Trimming cost V 3 bases and J 3 bases; bases outside gene matches: 8.

This chain joins TRBV25-1 and TRBJ2-1, with TRBD2 as a possible D gene (6 bases). This CDR3 is built from 16 residues. Trimming took 3 bases from V and 12 from J, leaving 24 bases between them. Germline V gene data show CDR1 as MGHDK and CDR2 as SYGVNS. This CDR3 is CASSDSRSILGSVQFF. The CDR3 region has the DNA TGTGCCAGCAGTGATTCCCGTTCAATTCTCGGGAGTGTGCAGTTCTTC.

Only one count was recorded for this clone. The chain joins TRBV6-4 to TRBJ2-3; 8 bases map to TRBD2. After removal of 4 bases from V and 3 bases from J, the junction contained 6 bases not matched to a gene. The CDR3 has 15 amino acids. Germline V lookup: CDR1 MRHNA, CDR2 SNTAGT. The chain's CDR3 is CASSAETSETDTQYF. In DNA, the CDR3 is TGTGCCAGCAGTGCCGAGACTAGCGAAACAGATACGCAGTATTTT.

J is TRBJ1-2 and V is TRBV5-1; TRBD1 matches 11 bases. The CDR3 contains 14 residues. The V gene end was trimmed by 4 bases and the J gene end by 6 bases; junction bases not matched to a gene: 5. Germline CDR1 reads SGHRS; CDR2 reads YFSETQ. The CDR3 nucleotides are TGCGCCAGCAGCGCCGGGACAGGGGGGGATGGCTACACCTTC. Amino acids: CASSAGTGGDGYTF. The full variable domain, completed using reference TRBV5-1 and TRBJ1-2, is KAGVTQTPRYLIKTRGQQVTLSCSPISGHRSVSWYQQTPGQGLQFLFEYFSETQRNKGNFPGRFSGRQFSNSRSEMNVSTLELGDSALYLCASSAGTGGDGYTFGSGTRLTVV.

This chain connects TRBV7-9 to TRBJ2-7; 9 nucleotides match TRBD1. CDR1 and CDR2 (germline): SEHNR, FQNEAQ (reference sequence). The CDR3 is made up of 13 amino acids. Trimming at V came to 5 bases and at J to 6 bases, leaving 5 bases not matched to a gene. CDR3 sequence: CASSRTGEGEQYF. CDR3 sequence (DNA): TGTGCCAGCAGCCGGACAGGGGAAGGCGAGCAGTACTTC. Together with reference TRBV7-9 and TRBJ2-7, the CDR3 gives the full variable domain: DTGVSQNPRHKITKRGQNVTFRCDPISEHNRLYWYRQTLGQGPEFLTYFQNEAQLEKSRLLSDRFSAERPKGSFSTLEIQRTEQGDSAMYLCASSRTGEGEQYFGPGTRLTVT.

The sample holds one count of this clone. The V gene is TRBV11-2, the J gene TRBJ2-1; 16 bases agree with TRBD2. V trimming: 4 bases; J trimming: 10 bases; junction bases outside the gene matches: 7. The CDR3 is 16 residues long. Germline V CDR1 and CDR2: SGHAT, FQNNGV. The CDR3 region is CASSSPGLAGGLEQFF. In nucleotides, the CDR3 is TGTGCCAGCAGCTCCCCGGGACTAGCGGGGGGGCTCGAGCAGTTCTTC.

The genes are TRBV27 and TRBJ2-2; 7 nucleotides agree with TRBD1. In germline, CDR1 is MNHEY, CDR2 SMNVEV (reference sequence). V lost 6 bases to trimming and J lost 7 bases; unmatched junction nucleotides: 11. This CDR3 spans 15 amino acids. The CDR3 DNA sequence: TGTGCCAGCAGCCTCGACAGGGTCGGTCGCGGGGAGCTGTTTTTT. Amino acid sequence: CASSLDRVGRGELFF.

This clone has only a few counts. The same CDR3 can be traced to other DNA sequences in this sample. The chain combines TRBV5-1 with TRBJ2-2; TRBD1 matches 9 bases. The CDR3 consists of 15 residues. V lost 4 bases to trimming and J lost 1 base; unmatched junction nucleotides: 2. Germline CDR1 and CDR2: SGHRS and YFSETQ. CDR3 region: CASSLGQGNTGELFF. For the CDR3, the DNA is TGCGCCAGCAGCCTGGGACAGGGGAACACCGGGGAGCTGTTTTTT.

The chain uses TRBV30 and TRBJ1-5; D not resolved. Per germline, CDR1 GTSNPN and CDR2 SVGIG (reference sequence). The V and J ends lost 0 bases and 6 bases respectively, with 12 bases between them. CDR3 length equals 14 residues. Written as DNA, the CDR3 is TGTGCCTGGAGTGTACGGGGAGGGAGTCAGCCCCAGCATTTT. Its protein product is CAWSVRGGSQPQHF.

V is TRBV7-2 and J is TRBJ2-2; 12 bases fit TRBD2. The V gene end was trimmed by 1 base and the J gene end by 7 bases; junction bases not matched to a gene: 10. The V gene's germline CDR1 is SGHTA and CDR2 FQGNSA. This CDR3 has 18 residues. The CDR3 nucleotides read TGTGCCAGCAGCTTAGATACTCTAGCGGGGGGGCCCTACGGGGAGCTGTTTTTT. Protein: CASSLDTLAGGPYGELFF.

CDR3 bases: TGTGCCAGCAGCCGCCACGGGACAGGGTGGGCGGTAAGGACTGAAGCTTTCTTT. This sequence encodes CASSRHGTGWAVRTEAFF. The chain couples TRBV28 to TRBJ1-1, with 9 bases matching TRBD1. In germline, CDR1 is MDHEN, CDR2 SYDVKM. The CDR3 sequence is 18 residues long. The trim removed 6 bases at V and 5 bases at J, leaving 19 bases unmatched.

This clone occurred once. The CDR3 protein is CAISESVDRLSSGANVLTF. The CDR3 bases are TGTGCCATCAGTGAGTCGGTCGACAGGCTGAGCTCTGGGGCCAACGTCCTGACTTTC. The rearrangement uses TRBV10-3 and TRBJ2-6, with TRBD1 as a possible D gene (6 bases). The CDR3 totals 19 residues. Germline V gene lookup returns CDR1 ENHRY and CDR2 SYGVKD. The V end was cut by 0 bases, the J end by 0 bases, with 15 bases between.

The CDR3 nucleotides are TGTGCCAGCAGCCAAGAAAGGGGGGGAGAGACCCAGTACTTC. Protein product: CASSQERGGETQYF. The J gene is TRBJ2-5, the V gene TRBV14; TRBD2 is a possible D gene (7 bases). Trimming cost V 0 bases and J 4 bases, with 9 bases left between them. The CDR3 length is 14 residues. Germline CDR1 is SGHDN and CDR2 is FVKESK.

V usage is TRBV30 and J usage is TRBJ1-1; no clear D. Germline V gene sequence: CDR1 GTSNPN, CDR2 SVGIG (reference sequence). The CDR3 runs to 14 residues. V gave up 0 bases and J gave up 0 bases, with 8 bases separating them. CDR3 nucleotides: TGTGCCTGGAGTGTCGGAGGCTTGAACACTGAAGCTTTCTTT. This translates into CAWSVGGLNTEAFF.

About this clone itself: This same CDR3 is encoded by further DNA sequences in the sample. The V and J genes are TRBV6-5 and TRBJ1-2, with TRBD1 as a possible D gene (5 bases). This CDR3 spans 13 amino acids. The V gene lost 8 bases and the J gene lost 4 bases, with 14 bases spanning the gap. Germline V gives CDR1 MNHEY, CDR2 SVGAGI. CDR3 coding DNA: TGTGCCAGCCCTTCAACGGGGGGCTATGGCTACACCTTC. This encodes CASPSTGGYGYTF.

The chain combines TRBV30 with TRBJ2-1; the D gene is possibly TRBD2 (6 bases). Trimming took 3 bases from V and 7 from J, leaving 16 bases between them. Looked up from germline, CDR1 is GTSNPN and CDR2 is SVGIG (reference sequence). The CDR3 is made up of 14 amino acids. The CDR3 DNA reads TGTGCCTGGAGGGGAGGACCTTACGGGAATGAGCAGTTCTTC. As protein: CAWRGGPYGNEQFF.

The rearrangement joins TRBV7-3 to TRBJ2-1, with D perhaps TRBD2 (6 bases). This CDR3 region has 15 residues. Germline V gene sequence: CDR1 SGHTA, CDR2 FQGTGA. Trimming left V 0 bases short and J 3 bases short, with 9 bases between. The DNA for the CDR3 is TGTGCCAGCAGCTTAACGGCGGGGAACTACAATGAGCAGTTCTTC. Translation: CASSLTAGNYNEQFF.

The gene calls are TRBV1 and TRBJ2-3; TRBD2 is taken as the D call from the table, unchecked against the DNA. TRBV1 is a pseudogene. The CDR3 contains 18 residues. The CDR3 sequence is CTSSQEGSGFRFPDTQYF. In DNA, the CDR3 is TGCACCAGCAGCCAGGAGGGCAGTGGGTTCAGGTTCCCAGATACGCAGTATTTT.

The CDR3 nucleotides are TGTGCCACCTGGACAGGGGACGAACCTAACTATGGCTACACCTTC. Its protein is CATWTGDEPNYGYTF. V is TRBV7-9 and J is TRBJ1-2; 9 bases match TRBD1. V lost 10 bases and J lost 0; bases outside the gene matches: 9. Germline CDR1 reads SEHNR; CDR2 reads FQNEAQ (reference sequence). The CDR3 totals 15 residues.

This chain joins TRBV7-8 and TRBJ2-2, with D tentatively TRBD1 (7 bases). V was clipped by 1 base and J by 4 bases, with 13 bases between them. Germline assignment: CDR1 SGHVS and CDR2 FQNEAQ. The CDR3 runs 16 residues. CDR3 loop: CASSLVPQGGTGELFF. CDR3 nucleotides: TGTGCCAGCAGCTTAGTTCCGCAGGGGGGCACCGGGGAGCTGTTTTTT.

The chain recombines TRBV7-9 with TRBJ2-1; 9 bases agree with TRBD2. Germline values: CDR1 SEHNR, CDR2 FQNEAQ (reference sequence). There are 17 residues in the CDR3. Germline trimming cut 0 bases from V and 2 bases from J; bases unmatched to any gene: 5. The CDR3 DNA follows: TGTGCCAGCAGCTTAGCGGTATTAGCGGGGGCCTACAATGAGCAGTTCTTC. Its translation is CASSLAVLAGAYNEQFF.

This clone was seen only once. The rearrangement joins TRBV3-1 (or the pseudogene TRBV3-2) to TRBJ2-6, with 7 bases fitting TRBD2. Germline V gene sequence: CDR1 LGHDT, CDR2 YNNKEL (reference sequence). The CDR3 contains 17 residues. J lost 5 bases, V lost 0 bases, and 7 bases had no gene match. The CDR3 sequence: CASSQETGGTWANVLTF. The CDR3 DNA is TGTGCCAGCAGCCAAGAAACCGGGGGGACCTGGGCCAACGTCCTGACTTTC.

This chain uses TRBV7-9 with TRBJ1-5; unclear D gene. Looked up from germline, CDR1 is SEHNR and CDR2 is FQNEAQ (reference sequence). V lost 4 bases, J lost 10 bases, and 11 bases lay in between. The CDR3 length is 12 residues. CDR3 sequence (DNA): TGTGCCAGCAGCTCGGAGGGAGGTCCCCAGCATTTT. This codes for CASSSEGGPQHF.

This clone was recorded only once. The rearrangement joins TRBV9 to TRBJ2-3, with 13 bases lining up with TRBD2. This CDR3 is 17 amino acids long. The germline V gene encodes CDR1 SGDLS and CDR2 YYNGEE. V lost 4 bases to trimming and J lost 4 bases; unmatched junction nucleotides: 9. The CDR3 DNA reads TGTGCCAGCAGCCCCGGCACTAGCGGGAGGGCGGCAGATACGCAGTATTTT. Protein product: CASSPGTSGRAADTQYF. Full variable domain (outside the CDR3, taken from reference TRBV9 and TRBJ2-3): DSGVTQTPKHLITATGQRVTLRCSPRSGDLSVYWYQQSLDQGLQFLIQYYNGEERAKGNILERFSAQQFPDLHSELNLSSLELGDSALYFCASSPGTSGRAADTQYFGPGTRLTVL.